This T cell receptor (beta chain) originates from a study of tumor and adjacent non-tumor tissue in lung cancer. As for the study in general: Each sample yielded roughly 4 million productive TCRbeta reads on average.

RNA was extracted from bulk tissue without any cell sorting. Distant lung tissue was collected more than 3 cm away from the tumor edge. Three rounds of nested PCR, following a modified ARM-PCR protocol, produced the TCRbeta library. A single record per CDR3 protein comes from TCRdb applying MiXCR to the multiplex PCR reads. This sample has 100,000 or so distinct CDR3 sequences, with about 62% found just once. CDR1 and CDR2 from the germline V gene are MGHRA and YSYEKL. This CDR3 comprises 14 residues. Study outcomes and limitations: Significantly higher TCR diversity was found in tumor than normal lung. Higher tumor TCR diversity was associated with shorter survival.

Details on this clonotype: Its specificity is not known. The junction and the germline gene differ at one end; a read error may be behind it.

The chain carries TRBV4-1 and TRBJ1-5; 8 bases agree with TRBD1. This clonotype was sampled from a man under 40 with non-small cell lung cancer. The sample consisted of distant non-tumor lung tissue. In DNA form, the CDR3 reads TGCGTCAGCGACAGGGGTTATAGCAATCAGTCCCAGCATTTT. Translating it yields CVSDRGYSNQSQHF.